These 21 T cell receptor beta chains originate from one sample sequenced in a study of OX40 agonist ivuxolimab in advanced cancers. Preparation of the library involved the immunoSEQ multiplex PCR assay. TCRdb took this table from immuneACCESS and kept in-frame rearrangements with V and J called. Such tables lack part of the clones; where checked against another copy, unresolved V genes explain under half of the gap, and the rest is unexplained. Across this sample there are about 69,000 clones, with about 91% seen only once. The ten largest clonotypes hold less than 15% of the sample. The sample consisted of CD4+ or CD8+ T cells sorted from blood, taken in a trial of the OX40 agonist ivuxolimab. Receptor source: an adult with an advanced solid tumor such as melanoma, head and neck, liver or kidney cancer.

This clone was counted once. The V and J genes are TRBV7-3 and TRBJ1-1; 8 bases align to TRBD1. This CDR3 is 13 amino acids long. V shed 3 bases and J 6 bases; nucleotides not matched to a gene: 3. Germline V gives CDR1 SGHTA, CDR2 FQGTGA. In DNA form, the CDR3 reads TGTGCCAGCAGCTTCCAGGACAGGGCTGAAGCTTTCTTT. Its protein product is CASSFQDRAEAFF.

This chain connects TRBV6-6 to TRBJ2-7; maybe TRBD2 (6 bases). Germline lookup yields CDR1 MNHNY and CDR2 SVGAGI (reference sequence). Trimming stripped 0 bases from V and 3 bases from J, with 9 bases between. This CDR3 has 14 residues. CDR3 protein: CASSYSEGGYEQYF. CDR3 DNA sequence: TGTGCCAGCAGTTACTCGGAGGGAGGCTACGAGCAGTACTTC.

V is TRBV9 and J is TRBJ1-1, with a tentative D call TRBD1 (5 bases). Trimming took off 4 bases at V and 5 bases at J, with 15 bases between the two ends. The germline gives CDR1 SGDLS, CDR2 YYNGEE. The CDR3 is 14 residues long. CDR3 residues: CASSLGTTRTEAFF. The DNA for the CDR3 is TGTGCCAGCAGCTTAGGGACGACGAGGACTGAAGCTTTCTTT.

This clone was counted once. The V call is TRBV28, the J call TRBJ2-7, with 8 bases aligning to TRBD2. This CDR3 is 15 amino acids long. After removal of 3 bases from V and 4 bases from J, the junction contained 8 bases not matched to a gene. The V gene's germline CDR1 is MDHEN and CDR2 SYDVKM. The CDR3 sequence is CASSLNLAGVYEQYF. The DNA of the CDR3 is TGTGCCAGCAGTTTGAATCTAGCGGGCGTATACGAGCAGTACTTC.

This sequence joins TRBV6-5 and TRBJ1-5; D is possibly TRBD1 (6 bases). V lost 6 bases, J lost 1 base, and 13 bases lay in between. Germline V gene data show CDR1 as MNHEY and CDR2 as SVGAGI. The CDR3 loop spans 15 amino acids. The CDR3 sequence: CASSPLTGSNQPQHF. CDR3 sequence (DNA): TGTGCCAGCAGCCCTTTGACAGGCAGCAATCAGCCCCAGCATTTT.

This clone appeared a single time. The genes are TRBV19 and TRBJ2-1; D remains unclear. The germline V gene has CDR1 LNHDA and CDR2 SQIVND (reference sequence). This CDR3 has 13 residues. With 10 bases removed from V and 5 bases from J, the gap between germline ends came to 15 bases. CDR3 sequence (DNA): TGTGCCACCACTGTGAAGTGGGACAATGAGCAGTTCTTC. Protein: CATTVKWDNEQFF.

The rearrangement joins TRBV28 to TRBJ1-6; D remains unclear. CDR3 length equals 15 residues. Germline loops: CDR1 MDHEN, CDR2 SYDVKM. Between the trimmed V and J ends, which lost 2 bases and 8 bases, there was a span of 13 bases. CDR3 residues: CASSLSWQAHSPLHF. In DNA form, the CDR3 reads TGTGCCAGCAGTTTAAGCTGGCAGGCCCATTCACCCCTCCACTTT. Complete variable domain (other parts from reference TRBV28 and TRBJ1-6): DVKVTQSSRYLVKRTGEKVFLECVQDMDHENMFWYRQDPGLGLRLIYFSYDVKMKEKGDIPEGYSVSREKKERFSLILESASTNQTSMYLCASSLSWQAHSPLHFGNGTRLTVT.

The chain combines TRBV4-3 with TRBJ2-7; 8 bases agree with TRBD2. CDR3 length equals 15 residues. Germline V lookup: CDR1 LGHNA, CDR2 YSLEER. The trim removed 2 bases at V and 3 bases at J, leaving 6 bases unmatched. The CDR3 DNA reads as TGCGCCAGCAGCCAAACGACTAGCGAACACTACGAGCAGTACTTC. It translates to CASSQTTSEHYEQYF.

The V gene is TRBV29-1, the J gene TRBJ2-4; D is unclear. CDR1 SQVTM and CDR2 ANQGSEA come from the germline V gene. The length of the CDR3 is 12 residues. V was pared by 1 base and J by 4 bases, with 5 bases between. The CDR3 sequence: CSVEGPKNIQYF. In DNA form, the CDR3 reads TGCAGCGTTGAAGGGCCTAAAAACATTCAGTACTTC.

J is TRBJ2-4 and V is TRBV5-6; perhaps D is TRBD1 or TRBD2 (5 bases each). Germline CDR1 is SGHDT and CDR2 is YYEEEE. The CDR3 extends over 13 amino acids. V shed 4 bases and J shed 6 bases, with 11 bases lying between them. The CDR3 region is CASSLGTRNIQYF. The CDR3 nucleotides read TGTGCCAGCAGCCTGGGGACCAGAAACATTCAGTACTTC.

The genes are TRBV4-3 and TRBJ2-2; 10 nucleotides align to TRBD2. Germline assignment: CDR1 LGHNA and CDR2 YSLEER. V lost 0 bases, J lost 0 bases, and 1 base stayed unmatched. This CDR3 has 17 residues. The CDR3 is CASSQEAGGSNTGELFF. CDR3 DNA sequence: TGCGCCAGCAGCCAAGAAGCGGGAGGGTCGAACACCGGGGAGCTGTTTTTT.

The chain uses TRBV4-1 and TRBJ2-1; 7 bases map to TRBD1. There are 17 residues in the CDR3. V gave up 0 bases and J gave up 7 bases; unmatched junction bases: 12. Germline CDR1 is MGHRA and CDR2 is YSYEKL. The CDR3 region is CASSQDAGTAPRNEQFF. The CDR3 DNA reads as TGCGCCAGCAGCCAAGACGCCGGGACAGCCCCTAGGAATGAGCAGTTCTTC.

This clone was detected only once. CDR3 amino acids: CASSYGPPGGAGQPQHF. CDR3 sequence (DNA): TGTGCCAGCTCCTACGGCCCGCCAGGGGGCGCGGGTCAGCCCCAGCATTTT. The chain is built from TRBV5-6 and TRBJ1-5, with 8 bases lining up with TRBD1. V trimming: 7 bases; J trimming: 6 bases; junction bases outside the gene matches: 18. The CDR3 contains 17 residues. Germline-derived CDR1 and CDR2 are SGHDT and YYEEEE.

DNA for the CDR3: TGTGCCAGCAGCCCTTATGGGGGGAACACCGGGGAGCTGTTTTTT. Encoded protein: CASSPYGGNTGELFF. This chain connects TRBV11-2 to TRBJ2-2; D might be TRBD1 or TRBD2, each matching 5 bases. Deletions cut 5 bases from V and 1 base from J, with 11 bases between. The CDR3 covers 15 residues. CDR1 and CDR2 (germline): SGHAT, FQNNGV.

The DNA for the CDR3 is TGTGCCAGCAGCCTAAGGGACAGGGCGATAGATACGCAGTATTTT. Its protein product is CASSLRDRAIDTQYF. The chain recombines TRBV11-1 with TRBJ2-3, with TRBD1 matching over 9 bases. The CDR3 runs 15 residues. From germline, CDR1 is SGHAT and CDR2 FQDESV (reference sequence). J lost 5 bases, V lost 5 bases, and 8 bases had no gene match.

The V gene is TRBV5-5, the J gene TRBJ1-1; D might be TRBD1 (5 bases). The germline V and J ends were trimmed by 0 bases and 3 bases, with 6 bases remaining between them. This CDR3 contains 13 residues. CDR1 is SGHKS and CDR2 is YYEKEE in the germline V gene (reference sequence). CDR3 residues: CASSLGDYTEAFF. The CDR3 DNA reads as TGTGCCAGCAGCTTGGGGGACTACACTGAAGCTTTCTTT. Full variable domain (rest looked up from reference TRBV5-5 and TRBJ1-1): DAGVTQSPTHLIKTRGQQVTLRCSPISGHKSVSWYQQVLGQGPQFIFQYYEKEERGRGNFPDRFSARQFPNYSSELNVNALLLGDSALYLCASSLGDYTEAFFGQGTRLTVV.

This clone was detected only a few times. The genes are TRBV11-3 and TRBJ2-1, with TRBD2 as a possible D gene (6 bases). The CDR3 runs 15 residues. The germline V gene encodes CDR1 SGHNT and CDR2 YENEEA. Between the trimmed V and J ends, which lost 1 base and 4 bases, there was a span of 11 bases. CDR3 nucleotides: TGTGCCAGCAGCTTAGTTCTGCGGGGATACAATGAGCAGTTCTTC. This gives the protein CASSLVLRGYNEQFF.

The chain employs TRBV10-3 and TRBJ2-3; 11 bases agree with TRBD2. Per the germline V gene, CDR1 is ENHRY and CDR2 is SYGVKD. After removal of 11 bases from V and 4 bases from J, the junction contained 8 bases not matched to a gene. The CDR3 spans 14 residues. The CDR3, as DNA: TGTGCCCTATATAGCGGGAGGGCCCCAGATACGCAGTATTTT. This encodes CALYSGRAPDTQYF.

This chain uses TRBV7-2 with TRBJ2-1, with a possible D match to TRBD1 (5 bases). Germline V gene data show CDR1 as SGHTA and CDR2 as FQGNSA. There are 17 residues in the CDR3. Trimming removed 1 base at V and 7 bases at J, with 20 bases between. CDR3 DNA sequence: TGTGCCAGCAGCTTAGTGGTAAGGGGCGCGTATATGAATGAGCAGTTCTTC. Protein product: CASSLVVRGAYMNEQFF.

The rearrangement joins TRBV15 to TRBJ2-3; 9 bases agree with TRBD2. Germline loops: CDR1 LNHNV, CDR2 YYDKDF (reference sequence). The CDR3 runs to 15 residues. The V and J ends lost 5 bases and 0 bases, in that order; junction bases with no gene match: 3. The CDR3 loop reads CATSAGGFSTDTQYF. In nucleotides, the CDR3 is TGTGCCACCAGCGCGGGGGGGTTTAGCACAGATACGCAGTATTTT. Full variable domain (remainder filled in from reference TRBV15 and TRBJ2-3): DAMVIQNPRYQVTQFGKPVTLSCSQTLNHNVMYWYQQKSSQAPKLLFHYYDKDFNNEADTPDNFQSRRPNTSFCFLDIRSPGLGDTAMYLCATSAGGFSTDTQYFGPGTRLTVL.

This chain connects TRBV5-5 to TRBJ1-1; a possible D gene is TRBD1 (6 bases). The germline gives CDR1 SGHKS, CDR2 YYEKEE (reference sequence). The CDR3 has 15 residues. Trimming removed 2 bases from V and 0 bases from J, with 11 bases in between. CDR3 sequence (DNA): TGTGCCAGCAGCTTCAACGGACAGATGAACACTGAAGCTTTCTTT. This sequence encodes CASSFNGQMNTEAFF.